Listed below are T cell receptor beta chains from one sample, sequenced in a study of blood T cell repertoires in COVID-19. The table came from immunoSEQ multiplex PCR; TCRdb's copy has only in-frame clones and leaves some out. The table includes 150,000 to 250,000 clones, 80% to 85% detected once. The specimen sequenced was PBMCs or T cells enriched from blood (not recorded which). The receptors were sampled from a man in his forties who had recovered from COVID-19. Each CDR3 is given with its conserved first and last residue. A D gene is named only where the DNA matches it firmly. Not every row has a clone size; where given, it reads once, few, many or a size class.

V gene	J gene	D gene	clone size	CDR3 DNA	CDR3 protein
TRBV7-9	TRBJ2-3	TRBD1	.	TGTGCCAGCAGCTTAGCCCCCCTTGGGACAGGGTTCACAGATACGCAGTATTTT	CASSLAPLGTGFTDTQYF
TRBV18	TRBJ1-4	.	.	TGTGCCAGCTCACCGGCCGTTTCTCAGGGTTTCCAAAAACTGTTTTTT	CASSPAVSQGFQKLFF
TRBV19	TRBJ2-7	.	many	TGTGCCAGTAGTCAGCAGGGTCTGAGAGAGCAGTACTTC	CASSQQGLREQYF
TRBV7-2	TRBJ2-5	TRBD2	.	TGTGCCAGCAGCAACCCTAGCGGGGAAGAGACCCAGTACTTC	CASSNPSGEETQYF
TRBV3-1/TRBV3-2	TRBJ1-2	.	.	TGTGCCAGCAGCCAAGTAAGAGAAAGCTATGGCTACACCTTC	CASSQVRESYGYTF
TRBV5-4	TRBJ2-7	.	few	TGTGCCAGCAGCTGGGACAACTACGAGCAGTACTTC	CASSWDNYEQYF
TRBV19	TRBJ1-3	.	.	TGTGCCAGTACCAGGACAGAGGGAAACACCATATATTTT	CASTRTEGNTIYF
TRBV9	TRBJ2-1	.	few	TGTGCCAGCAGCGTAGGAGCAGGGAACAATGAGCAGTTCTTC	CASSVGAGNNEQFF
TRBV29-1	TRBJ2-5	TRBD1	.	TGCAGCGTTTCGGGGGGACAGGGCGGAGAGACCCAGTACTTC	CSVSGGQGGETQYF
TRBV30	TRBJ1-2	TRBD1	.	TGTGCCGGACCCTACAGGGGTAACTATGGCTACACCTTC	CAGPYRGNYGYTF
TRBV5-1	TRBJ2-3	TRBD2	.	TGCGCCAGCAGCCAAGGACTAGCGGGGGGGAGGACAGATACGCAGTATTTT	CASSQGLAGGRTDTQYF
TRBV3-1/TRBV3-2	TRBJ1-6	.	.	TGTGCCAGCAGCCAAGTCTCCCAGGGAAGGAGTTCACCCCTCCACTTT	CASSQVSQGRSSPLHF
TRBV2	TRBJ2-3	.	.	TGTGCCAGCAGGGGTTTCCGGGGGATGACAGATACGCAGTATTTT	CASRGFRGMTDTQYF
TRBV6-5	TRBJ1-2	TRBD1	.	TGTGCCAGCAGCCAAAACAGGGGCAACTATGGCTACACCTTC	CASSQNRGNYGYTF
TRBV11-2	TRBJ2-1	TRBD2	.	TGTGCCAGCAGCATCGGTCACGCTAGCGGGGTCTACAATGAGCAGTTCTTC	CASSIGHASGVYNEQFF
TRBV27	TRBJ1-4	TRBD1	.	TGTGCCAGCGGGTACAGGGGGCTTTGGGAAAAACTGTTTTTT	CASGYRGLWEKLFF
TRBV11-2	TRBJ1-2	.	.	TGTGCCAGCAGCTTGGGGGGGGCCAGGTATGGCTACACCTTC	CASSLGGARYGYTF
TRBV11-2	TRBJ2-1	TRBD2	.	TGTGCCAGCAGCTTGAGGCTAGCGGGGTGGGATGAGCAGTTCTTC	CASSLRLAGWDEQFF
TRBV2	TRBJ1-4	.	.	TGTGCCAGCACCCCTGTTGTACAGGGTGCTCCAAAACTGTTTTTT	CASTPVVQGAPKLFF
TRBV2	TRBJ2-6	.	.	TGTGCCAGCAGTGAGAGTAGAGCGATTTCTGGGGCCAACGTCCTGACTTTC	CASSESRAISGANVLTF
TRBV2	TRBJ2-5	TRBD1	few	TGTGCCAGCAGTGTAGGGACAGGGGCTGGGGAGACCCAGTACTTC	CASSVGTGAGETQYF
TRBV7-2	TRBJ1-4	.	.	TGTGCCAGCAGCCAACAGGGCCCTAATGAAAAACTGTTTTTT	CASSQQGPNEKLFF
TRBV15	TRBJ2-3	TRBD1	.	TGTGCCACCAGCAGAGGGACAGGGGGCAGATCAGATACGCAGTATTTT	CATSRGTGGRSDTQYF
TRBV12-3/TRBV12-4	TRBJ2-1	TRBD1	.	TGTGCCAGCAGAAAGACAGGGGTCGAGTTCTTC	CASRKTGVEFF
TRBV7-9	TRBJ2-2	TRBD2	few	TGTGCCAGCACCAAAGGACTAGCGGGGGGCTCGAACACCGGGGAGCTGTTTTTT	CASTKGLAGGSNTGELFF
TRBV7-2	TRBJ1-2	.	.	TGTGCCAGCAGCTCCGGGGGGCTAGGCTATGGCTACACCTTC	CASSSGGLGYGYTF
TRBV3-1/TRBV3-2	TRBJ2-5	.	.	TGTGCCAGCAGCCATCGGGAGACGCAGTACTTC	CASSHRETQYF
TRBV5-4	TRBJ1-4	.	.	TGTGCCAGCAGCTTGGACGTGAGGAACGAAAAACTGTTTTTT	CASSLDVRNEKLFF
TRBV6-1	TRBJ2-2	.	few	TGTGCCAGCAGTGATGATTTAGCGGTTGCCACCGGGGAGCTGTTTTTT	CASSDDLAVATGELFF
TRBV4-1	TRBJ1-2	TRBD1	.	TGCGCCAGCAGCCAAATACAATTAGGGTGGACAGGGGGCGACTATGGCTACACCTTC	CASSQIQLGWTGGDYGYTF
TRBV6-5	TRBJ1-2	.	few	TGTGCCAGCACGGAGGGAGGAAATGGCTACACCTTC	CASTEGGNGYTF
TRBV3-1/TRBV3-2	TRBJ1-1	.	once	TGTGCCAGCAGCCAGGGGACAAGGAACACTGAAGCTTTCTTT	CASSQGTRNTEAFF
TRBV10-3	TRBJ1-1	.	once	TGTGCCATCAGTGAAGTGGGGGGGTTTGAAGCTTTCTTT	CAISEVGGFEAFF
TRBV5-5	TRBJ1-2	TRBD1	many	TGTGCCAGCAGCGAATGGGACAGTAACTATGGCTACACCTTC	CASSEWDSNYGYTF
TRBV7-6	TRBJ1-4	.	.	TGTGCCAGCAGCTCTCAGACAGATCCTAATGAAAAACTGTTTTTT	CASSSQTDPNEKLFF
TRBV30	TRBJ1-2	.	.	TGTGCCTGGAGTGAGGGGGTGGGCGGCTACACCTTC	CAWSEGVGGYTF
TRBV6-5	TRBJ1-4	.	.	TGTGCCAGCAGGCCTGCCGCTGGCGGGGAAAAACTGTTTTTT	CASRPAAGGEKLFF
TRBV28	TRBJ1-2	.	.	TGTGCCAGCCATCACGGGGTCAGGGGATATGGCTACACCTTC	CASHHGVRGYGYTF
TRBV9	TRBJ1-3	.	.	TGTGCCAGCAGCGACGGTAATCCGGGAAACACCATATATTTT	CASSDGNPGNTIYF
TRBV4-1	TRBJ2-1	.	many	TGCGCCAGCAGTCCACAGGGTTGGGCCGATGAGCAGTTCTTC	CASSPQGWADEQFF
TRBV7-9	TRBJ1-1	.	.	TGTGCCAGCAGCCGTTCCGGGGGGGCAGCTGAAGCTTTCTTT	CASSRSGGAAEAFF
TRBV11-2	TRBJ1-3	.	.	TGTGCCAGCAGCTTAGACGGGGGGAAAGGAAACACCATATATTTT	CASSLDGGKGNTIYF
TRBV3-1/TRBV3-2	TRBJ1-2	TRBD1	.	TGTGCCAGCAGCCAGCAGGGGGGAGGTGGCTACACCTTC	CASSQQGGGGYTF
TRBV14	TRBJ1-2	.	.	TGTGCCAGCAGCCAAGGACAGAACTATGGCTACACCTTC	CASSQGQNYGYTF
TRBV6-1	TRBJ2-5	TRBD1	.	TGTGCCAGCAGTGAAGTGGGACAGAAAGACACCCAGTACTTC	CASSEVGQKDTQYF
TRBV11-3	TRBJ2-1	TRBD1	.	TGTGCCAGCAGCACGGGACAGGGGGCGTTCAATGAGCAGTTCTTC	CASSTGQGAFNEQFF
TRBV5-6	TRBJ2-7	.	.	TGTGCCAGCAGCTTGGTACCGGGACACTACACGAGCTCCTACGAGCAGTACTTC	CASSLVPGHYTSSYEQYF
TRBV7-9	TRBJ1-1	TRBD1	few	TGTGCCAGCAGCTGGGGGACAGGGGCGAGGACTGAAGCTTTCTTT	CASSWGTGARTEAFF
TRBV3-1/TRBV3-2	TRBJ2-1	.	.	TGTGCCAGCAGTTCGATCGGGGAGCAGTTCTTC	CASSSIGEQFF
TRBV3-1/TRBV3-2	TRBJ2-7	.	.	TGTGCCAGCAGCCAGGGCGCCGGCGAGCAGTACTTC	CASSQGAGEQYF
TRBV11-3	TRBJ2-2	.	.	TGTGCCAGCAGGCCTAGCTCGGTCACCGGGGAGCTGTTTTTT	CASRPSSVTGELFF
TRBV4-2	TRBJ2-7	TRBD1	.	TGTGCCAGCAGCCAAGACACAGGGGGCTCCTACGAGCAGTACTTC	CASSQDTGGSYEQYF
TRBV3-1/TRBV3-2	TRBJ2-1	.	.	TGTGCCGCGGGCCCCCCCGGTGACAATGAGCAGTTCTTC	CAAGPPGDNEQFF
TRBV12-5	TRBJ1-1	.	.	TGTGCTAGTGGCCTGTCGAACCAGGGAGGTCTAGCTTTCTTT	CASGLSNQGGLAFF